This entry describes one TCR beta chain. This sample was taken from a study of technical replicates of blood from several donors. The germline gives CDR1 SGHTA, CDR2 FQGTGA. With 0 bases removed from V and 3 bases from J, the gap between germline ends came to 8 bases. This CDR3 is built from 14 residues. Produced via immunoSEQ multiplex PCR; TCRdb's table is partial and in-frame only. The sample shows approximately 69,000 clones, roughly 88% of them seen only once. The sequenced sample consisted of PBMCs. The chain uses TRBV7-3 and TRBJ2-5, with unresolved D. The clonotype originates from a human donor in good health. Some clones in this sample may be carry-over from other donors' samples. The CDR3 region is CASSLTVGEETQYF. CDR3 coding DNA: TGTGCCAGCAGCTTAACGGTGGGCGAAGAGACCCAGTACTTC.